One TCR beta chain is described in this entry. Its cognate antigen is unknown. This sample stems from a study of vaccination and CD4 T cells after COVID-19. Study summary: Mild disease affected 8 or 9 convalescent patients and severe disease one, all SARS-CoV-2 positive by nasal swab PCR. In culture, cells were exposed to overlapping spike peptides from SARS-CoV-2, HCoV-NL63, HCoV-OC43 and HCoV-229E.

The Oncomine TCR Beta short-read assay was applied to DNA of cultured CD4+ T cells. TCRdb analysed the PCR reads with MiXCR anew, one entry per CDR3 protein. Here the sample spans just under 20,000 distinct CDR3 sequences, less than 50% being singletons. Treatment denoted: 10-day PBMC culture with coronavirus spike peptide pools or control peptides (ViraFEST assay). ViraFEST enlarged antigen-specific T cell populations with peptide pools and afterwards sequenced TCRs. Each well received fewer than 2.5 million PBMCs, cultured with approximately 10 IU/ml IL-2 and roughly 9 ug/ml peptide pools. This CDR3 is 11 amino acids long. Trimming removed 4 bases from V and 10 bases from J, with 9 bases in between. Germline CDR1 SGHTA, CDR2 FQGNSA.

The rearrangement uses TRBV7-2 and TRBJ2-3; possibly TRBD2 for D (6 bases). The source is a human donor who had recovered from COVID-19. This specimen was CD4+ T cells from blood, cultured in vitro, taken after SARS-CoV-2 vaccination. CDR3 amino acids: CASSSGTAQYF. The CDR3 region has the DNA TGTGCCAGCAGCTCCGGGACTGCGCAGTATTTT.